The 30 T cell receptor beta chains reported below all come from one sample, sequenced in a study of T-cell reconstitution after alpha-beta-depleted transplantation in children. For TCRbeta, the library was prepared with unique molecular identifiers. MiXCR was run by TCRdb on the PCR reads, yielding one entry per CDR3 protein. The table shows about 540,000 distinct CDR3 sequences, with 15% to 20% occurring only once. The sequencing here drew on PBMCs from the stem cell graft donor, taken from the stem cell graft. Receptor source: a human donor who donated a stem cell graft to a child with acute lymphoblastic leukemia.

The rearrangement uses TRBV12-3 or TRBV12-4 and TRBJ1-1, with D unresolved. The V end lost 6 bases, the J end lost 5 bases, and 22 bases lay between the germline ends. There are 16 residues in the CDR3. The CDR3 sequence: CASSRPGKRMATEAFF. The CDR3, as DNA: TGTGCCAGCAGCCGCCCGGGGAAGAGGATGGCGACTGAAGCTTTCTTT.

This sequence joins TRBV11-2 and TRBJ2-1; 9 bases are shared with TRBD2. V shed 5 bases and J 4 bases; nucleotides not matched to a gene: 6. Germline loops: CDR1 SGHAT, CDR2 FQNNGV. This CDR3 comprises 15 residues. The CDR3 nucleotides are TGTGCCAGCAGCCGTAGACTAGCGGATTACAATGAGCAGTTCTTC. This codes for CASSRRLADYNEQFF.

The chain recombines TRBV6-2 or TRBV6-3 with TRBJ2-2; unclear D gene. Germline V CDR1 and CDR2: MNHEY, SVGEGT. CDR3 length: 13 amino acids. V lost 5 bases and J lost 6, with 10 bases in between. The DNA for the CDR3 is TGTGCCAGCAGTATACAATGGTCCGGGGAGCTGTTTTTT. It translates to CASSIQWSGELFF.

This clonotype was detected once. This chain uses TRBV15 with TRBJ2-2, with 10 bases aligning to TRBD2. From germline, CDR1 is LNHNV and CDR2 YYDKDF (reference sequence). Losses at the gene ends were 0 bases for V and 0 bases for J; bases not matched to a gene: 4. The CDR3 loop spans 18 amino acids. The CDR3 DNA follows: TGTGCCACCAGCAGAGACCTAGCGGGAGTTGCGAACACCGGGGAGCTGTTTTTT. Protein: CATSRDLAGVANTGELFF.

The chain couples TRBV10-1 to TRBJ2-1; 12 bases are shared with TRBD2. Germline CDR1 is WNHNN and CDR2 is SYGVQD (reference sequence). Trimming took 3 bases from V and 9 from J; bases not matched to a gene: 9. CDR3 length equals 16 residues. The CDR3 loop is CASSESRLAGAAEQFF. The CDR3 nucleotides are TGCGCCAGCAGTGAATCCCGACTAGCGGGAGCGGCTGAGCAGTTCTTC.

The chain has TRBV7-8 and TRBJ2-5; 7 bases match TRBD1. V was clipped by 8 bases and J by 3 bases; unmatched bases: 3. Germline CDR1 is SGHVS and CDR2 is FQNEAQ. CDR3 size: 12 residues. The CDR3 reads CASAGTEETQYF. The DNA of the CDR3 is TGTGCCAGCGCCGGGACAGAAGAGACCCAGTACTTC.

V and J are TRBV3-1 and TRBJ2-1, with D uncertain. Germline lookup yields CDR1 LGHDT and CDR2 YNNKEL (reference sequence). V was trimmed by 4 bases and J by 5 bases, leaving 15 bases between them. This CDR3 has 15 residues. This CDR3 is CASSLLSVSDNEQFF. CDR3 bases: TGTGCCAGCAGCCTCCTCTCGGTTAGTGACAATGAGCAGTTCTTC.

This clonotype was seen a few times. The chain uses TRBV9 and TRBJ2-1; D gene ambiguous. CDR3 length: 14 amino acids. Trimming took off 3 bases at V and 4 bases at J, with 11 bases between the two ends. Germline V lookup: CDR1 SGDLS, CDR2 YYNGEE. The CDR3 DNA is TGTGCCAGCAGCGCCAGACAAGCGTACAATGAGCAGTTCTTC. Translation: CASSARQAYNEQFF.

This clonotype was observed at least ten times. The gene calls are TRBV5-1 and TRBJ1-1; D might be TRBD1 (5 bases). V lost 1 base to trimming and J lost 3 bases, with 10 bases between them. There are 14 residues in the CDR3. The germline V gene encodes CDR1 SGHRS and CDR2 YFSETQ. As DNA, the CDR3 is TGCGCCAGCAGCTTGATCGGACAACACACTGAAGCTTTCTTT. This sequence encodes CASSLIGQHTEAFF.

The gene calls are TRBV29-1 and TRBJ2-1; 10 bases match TRBD2. V gave up 5 bases and J gave up 9 bases; unmatched junction bases: 10. The CDR3 totals 14 residues. Per the germline V gene, CDR1 is SQVTM and CDR2 is ANQGSEA. The CDR3 protein is CSVISGRDYREQFF. The CDR3 DNA reads TGCAGCGTTATCAGCGGGAGGGATTATCGTGAGCAGTTCTTC.

The gene calls are TRBV5-1 and TRBJ2-3; D is unresolved. There are 15 residues in the CDR3. CDR1 is SGHRS and CDR2 is YFSETQ in the germline V gene. Trimming took 0 bases from V and 0 from J, leaving 8 bases between them. The CDR3 loop reads CASSLGPPSTDTQYF. CDR3 coding DNA: TGCGCCAGCAGCTTGGGTCCACCTAGCACAGATACGCAGTATTTT.

This clonotype was seen a handful of times. The V and J genes are TRBV23-1 and TRBJ2-7, with TRBD2 matching 13 bases. TRBV23-1 is an open reading frame whose function is uncertain. The ends lost 3 bases at V and 3 bases at J; junction bases unmatched: 8. The CDR3 is 17 amino acids. CDR3 in DNA: TGCGCCAGCAGTCAGAGGACTAGCGGGAGTTGGGGCTACGAGCAGTACTTC. This gives the protein CASSQRTSGSWGYEQYF.

This chain uses TRBV14 with TRBJ2-1, with 14 nucleotides matching TRBD2. V lost 0 bases to trimming and J lost 15 bases; unmatched junction nucleotides: 10. Germline V lookup: CDR1 SGHDN, CDR2 FVKESK. This CDR3 contains 16 residues. The CDR3 sequence: CASSQDGTSGSPARFF. CDR3 bases: TGTGCCAGCAGCCAAGATGGGACTAGCGGGAGCCCCGCCAGGTTCTTC.

This clonotype was counted between two and nine times. This chain uses TRBV12-3 or TRBV12-4 with TRBJ2-5; D not resolved. Trimming removed 5 bases from V and 2 bases from J, with 9 bases in between. CDR3 length equals 13 residues. Written as DNA, the CDR3 is TGTGCCAGCAGTGCGACTGAGCAAGAGACCCAGTACTTC. Encoded protein: CASSATEQETQYF.

This clonotype has only a few counts. The chain couples TRBV5-1 to TRBJ2-4, with D possibly TRBD2 on 6 matching bases. V lost 4 bases and J 3 bases, leaving 26 bases between the germline ends. The germline V gene encodes CDR1 SGHRS and CDR2 YFSETQ. CDR3 size: 19 residues. Written as DNA, the CDR3 is TGCGCCAGCAGCGCCGGGCCCCTCATCGCGCGGGGTGACAAAAACATTCAGTACTTC. It translates to CASSAGPLIARGDKNIQYF.

This clonotype was seen only a few times. The chain carries TRBV9 and TRBJ2-2, with 8 nucleotides matching TRBD2. Germline values: CDR1 SGDLS, CDR2 YYNGEE. V dropped 3 bases and J dropped 8; count of bases not matched to a gene: 9. This CDR3 spans 15 amino acids. This CDR3 reads CASSDALSGSGELFF. CDR3 nucleotides: TGTGCCAGCAGCGACGCGCTGAGCGGGAGTGGGGAGCTGTTTTTT.

The rearrangement uses TRBV6-2 or TRBV6-3 and TRBJ1-2; TRBD1 matches 9 bases. The CDR3 extends over 14 amino acids. With V trimmed by 2 bases and J by 10 bases, 8 bases remained unmatched. Germline V lookup: CDR1 MNHEY, CDR2 SVGEGT. The CDR3 sequence: CASSYTGGTGPYTF. DNA of the CDR3: TGTGCCAGCAGTTACACTGGAGGGACAGGGCCCTACACCTTC.

This rearrangement joins TRBV4-1 to TRBJ2-3; no clear D. This CDR3 has 16 residues. Germline V gene lookup returns CDR1 MGHRA and CDR2 YSYEKL. V was clipped by 0 bases and J by 7 bases, with 17 bases between them. CDR3 sequence: CASSQDRASNLNTQYF. CDR3 sequence (DNA): TGCGCCAGCAGCCAAGATCGAGCTTCGAACCTTAATACGCAGTATTTT.

This clonotype was picked up a small number of times. The J gene is TRBJ1-2, the V gene TRBV5-1; D is unclear. This CDR3 has 12 amino acids. The V gene lost 0 bases and the J gene lost 4 bases, with 4 bases spanning the gap. The germline V gene encodes CDR1 SGHRS and CDR2 YFSETQ. CDR3 in amino acids: CASSLAFYGYTF. The DNA of the CDR3 is TGCGCCAGCAGCTTGGCCTTCTATGGCTACACCTTC.

The genes are TRBV6-7 and TRBJ2-3, with 13 bases fitting TRBD2. TRBV6-7 is an ORF, with its function uncertain. V lost 10 bases and J lost 4; bases outside the gene matches: 20. This CDR3 comprises 19 residues. CDR3 nucleotides: TGTGCCATCAGCCCTACTCGGACTAGCGGGAGACAGGAGTCAGATACGCAGTATTTT. It translates to CAISPTRTSGRQESDTQYF.

This clonotype was picked up a small number of times. The rearrangement links TRBV29-1 to TRBJ2-3, with D possibly being TRBD1 (5 bases). CDR3 length: 16 amino acids. The V gene's germline CDR1 is SQVTM and CDR2 ANQGSEA. V lost 4 bases and J 4 bases, leaving 21 bases between the germline ends. CDR3 DNA sequence: TGCAGCGTTGGGGGCCTGGACCTGATGATAGCAGATACGCAGTATTTT. This sequence encodes CSVGGLDLMIADTQYF.

This clonotype was seen a handful of times. Here the CDR3 reads CASSDRVVYEQYF. In DNA, the CDR3 is TGTGCCAGCAGTGACAGAGTTGTCTACGAGCAGTACTTC. This chain uses TRBV2 with TRBJ2-7; D ambiguous. Germline lookup yields CDR1 SNHLY and CDR2 FYNNEI. The CDR3 sequence is 13 residues long. V lost 3 bases to trimming and J lost 3 bases, with 9 bases between them.

The rearrangement uses TRBV27 and TRBJ1-4; possibly TRBD1 for D (5 bases). The CDR3 spans 15 residues. Deletions cut 6 bases from V and 2 bases from J, with 13 bases between. Germline assignment: CDR1 MNHEY and CDR2 SMNVEV (reference sequence). This chain's CDR3 is CASRLLGDTNEKLFF. CDR3 DNA: TGTGCCAGCAGACTACTGGGGGACACTAATGAAAAACTGTTTTTT.

This clonotype was counted between two and nine times. The rearrangement uses TRBV29-1 and TRBJ2-5; D tentatively reads TRBD1 or TRBD2 (5 bases each). V lost 0 bases and J 6 bases, leaving 14 bases between the germline ends. This CDR3 region has 14 residues. Looked up from germline, CDR1 is SQVTM and CDR2 is ANQGSEA. CDR3 coding DNA: TGCAGCGTTGAAGAGAGGGGAGCCGGGAAGACCCAGTACTTC. It specifies CSVEERGAGKTQYF.

Ten or more counts support this clonotype. The rearrangement joins TRBV20-1 to TRBJ2-5, with 9 positions matching TRBD2. Germline V CDR1 and CDR2: DFQATT, SNEGSKA (reference sequence). V trimming: 1 base; J trimming: 0 bases; junction bases outside the gene matches: 3. This CDR3 spans 15 amino acids. CDR3 loop: CSARVAGGYQETQYF. CDR3 coding DNA: TGCAGTGCTAGAGTGGCGGGAGGGTACCAAGAGACCCAGTACTTC.

This clonotype was detected a few times. CDR3 residues: CSARDIGGNQPQHF. The CDR3 coding sequence is TGCAGTGCTAGAGATATAGGAGGCAATCAGCCCCAGCATTTT. The gene calls are TRBV20-1 and TRBJ1-5; the D is unclear. V lost 0 bases to trimming and J lost 2 bases, with 8 bases between them. Germline V lookup: CDR1 DFQATT, CDR2 SNEGSKA (reference sequence). The CDR3 is 14 residues long.

This clonotype has at least ten counts. This rearrangement joins TRBV15 to TRBJ2-1; D is unresolved. The CDR3 is 14 residues long. V lost 11 bases to trimming and J lost 3 bases, with 17 bases between them. In germline, CDR1 is LNHNV, CDR2 YYDKDF (reference sequence). This CDR3 reads CAASSGGSYNEQFF. The DNA of the CDR3 is TGTGCCGCGTCATCAGGCGGCAGCTACAATGAGCAGTTCTTC.

The chain joins TRBV20-1 to TRBJ1-2; no clear D gene. The CDR3 totals 11 residues. Germline assignment: CDR1 DFQATT and CDR2 SNEGSKA (reference sequence). CDR3 bases: TGCAGCCCAGGTGGGAGATATGGCTACACCTTC. Protein: CSPGGRYGYTF.

A few counts support this clonotype. The V gene is TRBV7-6, the J gene TRBJ2-7, with D possibly matching TRBD1 (6 bases). The V end lost 5 bases, the J end lost 2 bases, and 13 bases lay between the germline ends. In germline, CDR1 is SGHVS, CDR2 FNYEAQ. This CDR3 has 14 amino acids. CDR3 bases: TGTGCCAGCAGCGCTCGGGACACTGCCTACGAGCAGTACTTC. Amino acids: CASSARDTAYEQYF.

This clonotype was detected ten times or more. The chain links TRBV18 to TRBJ2-1, with a possible D match to TRBD2 (5 bases). V was cut by 6 bases and J by 5 bases, with 11 bases left in between. The CDR3 is 13 residues long. The V gene's germline CDR1 is KGHSH and CDR2 LQKENI. The CDR3 sequence is CASSSTGNNEQFF. The CDR3 DNA is TGTGCCAGCTCTTCGACCGGGAACAATGAGCAGTTCTTC.